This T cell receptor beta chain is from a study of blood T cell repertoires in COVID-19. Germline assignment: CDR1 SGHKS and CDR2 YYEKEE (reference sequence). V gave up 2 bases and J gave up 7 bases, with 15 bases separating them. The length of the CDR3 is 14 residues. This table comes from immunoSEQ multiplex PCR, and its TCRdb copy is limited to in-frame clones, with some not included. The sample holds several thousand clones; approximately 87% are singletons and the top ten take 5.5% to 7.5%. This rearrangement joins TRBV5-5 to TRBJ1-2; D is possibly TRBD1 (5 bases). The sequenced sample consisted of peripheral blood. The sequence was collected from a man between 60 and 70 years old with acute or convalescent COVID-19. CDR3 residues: CASSFAGQSIGYTF. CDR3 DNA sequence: TGTGCCAGCAGCTTTGCTGGACAAAGTATTGGCTACACCTTC.